These 32 T cell receptor beta chains originate from one sample sequenced in a study of T-cell reconstitution after alpha-beta-depleted transplantation in children. Researchers prepared the TCRbeta library using unique molecular identifiers, the study reports. One entry per CDR3 protein, called by TCRdb with MiXCR from the PCR reads. The sample lists roughly 100,000 distinct CDR3 sequences; approximately 8% were seen once. Material: PBMCs, obtained before TCRalphabeta/CD19-depleted stem cell transplant. These receptor sequences come from a boy younger than 10 with acute lymphoblastic leukemia, due to receive a stem cell transplant.

This clonotype was detected many times. J is TRBJ1-1 and V is TRBV20-1, with D hard to call. Germline V gene lookup returns CDR1 DFQATT and CDR2 SNEGSKA (reference sequence). This CDR3 is 11 amino acids long. The germline V and J ends were trimmed by 0 bases and 6 bases, with 5 bases remaining between them. The DNA of the CDR3 is TGCAGTGCTAGAGATTTACCTGAAGCTTTCTTT. Translated, it gives CSARDLPEAFF.

This clonotype has just a few counts. The V call is TRBV5-1, the J call TRBJ2-5; the D gene is possibly TRBD1 (6 bases). With 4 bases removed from V and 4 bases from J, the gap between germline ends came to 11 bases. Germline values: CDR1 SGHRS, CDR2 YFSETQ. The CDR3 contains 13 residues. CDR3: CASSPRGGETQYF. The DNA for the CDR3 is TGCGCCAGCAGCCCCCGAGGGGGAGAGACCCAGTACTTC.

This clonotype was recorded many times. The J gene is TRBJ2-7, the V gene TRBV5-1; D is uncertain. In germline, CDR1 is SGHRS, CDR2 YFSETQ. CDR3 size: 16 residues. V lost 5 bases, J lost 0 bases, and 18 bases lay in between. The DNA for the CDR3 is TGCGCCAGCAGACCCCTCGTGGGTGTGGGCTCCTACGAGCAGTACTTC. Translation gives CASRPLVGVGSYEQYF.

The V and J genes are TRBV6-6 and TRBJ1-1; D gene unclear. CDR1 is MNHNY, CDR2 SVGAGI, per germline (reference sequence). The CDR3 consists of 12 residues. Trimming stripped 8 bases from V and 1 base from J, with 8 bases between. CDR3 DNA sequence: TGTGCCAGCGGGGTACAGAACACTGAAGCTTTCTTT. The encoded protein is CASGVQNTEAFF.

This sequence joins TRBV27 and TRBJ2-7, with D perhaps TRBD1 (6 bases). The CDR3 runs 15 residues. Germline V gives CDR1 MNHEY, CDR2 SMNVEV (reference sequence). V lost 2 bases and J 5 bases, leaving 16 bases between the germline ends. This CDR3 reads CASSLEGTGLNEQYF. The CDR3, as DNA: TGTGCCAGCAGTTTAGAGGGAACAGGGCTGAACGAGCAGTACTTC.

This chain joins TRBV20-1 and TRBJ1-2; D uncertain. V was trimmed by 0 bases and J by 5 bases, leaving 10 bases between them. The CDR3 is made up of 13 amino acids. Germline lookup yields CDR1 DFQATT and CDR2 SNEGSKA (reference sequence). CDR3: CSARDPSSYGYTF. CDR3 bases: TGCAGTGCTAGAGATCCCTCGAGTTATGGCTACACCTTC.

This clonotype was counted between two and nine times. The V call is TRBV10-2, the J call TRBJ2-7; TRBD1 matches at 9 bases. From germline, CDR1 is WSHSY and CDR2 SAAADI. This CDR3 region has 16 residues. DNA of the CDR3: TGCGCGACAGATGATCCCGCCGGGACAGGGTCCTACGAGCAGTACTTC. Its protein is CATDDPAGTGSYEQYF.

At least ten counts were recorded for this clonotype. This chain uses TRBV9 with TRBJ2-3; TRBD1 aligns across 8 bases. Germline CDR1 and CDR2: SGDLS and YYNGEE. V lost 3 bases and J lost 0; bases outside the gene matches: 6. The CDR3 totals 16 residues. The CDR3 spells CASSANRGVSTDTQYF. CDR3 DNA: TGTGCCAGCAGCGCGAACAGGGGGGTAAGCACAGATACGCAGTATTTT.

This clonotype appeared many times. V usage is TRBV20-1 and J usage is TRBJ1-5; 10 nucleotides align to TRBD1. V was clipped by 6 bases and J by 5 bases; unmatched bases: 7. CDR3 length: 14 amino acids. Germline CDR1 is DFQATT and CDR2 is SNEGSKA (reference sequence). The CDR3 DNA reads as TGCAGTGCCCGGACAGGGGGTTCCGATCAGCCCCAGCATTTT. Protein sequence: CSARTGGSDQPQHF.

The sample holds many counts of this clonotype. CDR3 sequence: CASSSYVTGGNTEAFF. The CDR3 nucleotides are TGCGCCAGCAGCTCCTATGTGACAGGGGGCAACACTGAAGCTTTCTTT. This chain joins TRBV5-1 and TRBJ1-1, with 10 bases aligning to TRBD1. The germline gives CDR1 SGHRS, CDR2 YFSETQ. This CDR3 has 16 residues. The V segment lost 3 bases and the J segment 2 bases; nucleotides outside the gene matches: 7.

The chain carries TRBV5-5 and TRBJ2-5; no reliable D call. CDR1 SGHKS and CDR2 YYEKEE come from the germline V gene (reference sequence). V was pared by 0 bases and J by 2 bases, with 11 bases between. This CDR3 contains 15 residues. The CDR3 nucleotides are TGTGCCAGCAGCTTGGAGTGGGAACGGCAAGAGACCCAGTACTTC. Translating it yields CASSLEWERQETQYF.

This clonotype was recorded at least ten times. The chain links TRBV24-1 to TRBJ2-1; D may be TRBD2 (6 bases). The CDR3 extends over 16 amino acids. Trimming left V 2 bases short and J 0 bases short, with 10 bases between. Germline V lookup: CDR1 KGHDR, CDR2 SFDVKD. The DNA for the CDR3 is TGTGCCACCAGTGATTCTAGCGTCAGCTCCTACAATGAGCAGTTCTTC. As protein: CATSDSSVSSYNEQFF.

The rearrangement uses TRBV4-3 and TRBJ1-1; tentative D call: TRBD1 (6 bases). Germline loops: CDR1 LGHNA, CDR2 YSLEER. Trimming took 3 bases from V and 8 from J, leaving 10 bases between them. The CDR3 is 12 residues long. CDR3 in amino acids: CASSQGGLEAFF. The CDR3, as DNA: TGCGCCAGCAGCCAGGGGGGCCTCGAAGCTTTCTTT.

This clonotype has at least ten counts. The V call is TRBV7-9, the J call TRBJ1-4; D gene unclear. Germline CDR1 and CDR2: SEHNR and FQNEAQ (reference sequence). V was cut by 4 bases and J by 6 bases, with 6 bases left in between. The CDR3 sequence is 12 residues long. The CDR3 coding sequence is TGTGCCAGCAGCTCCCTGTATGAAAAACTGTTTTTT. It is translated as CASSSLYEKLFF.

This clonotype was counted ten times or more. This rearrangement joins TRBV20-1 to TRBJ2-5; TRBD1 might be the D (6 bases). Germline V gives CDR1 DFQATT, CDR2 SNEGSKA (reference sequence). V shed 3 bases and J shed 5 bases, with 13 bases lying between them. This CDR3 has 13 amino acids. CDR3 in DNA: TGCAGTGCTAGTGTCCAGGGGCGGGAGACCCAGTACTTC. Protein: CSASVQGRETQYF.

This clonotype was detected ten times or more. The rearrangement uses TRBV13 and TRBJ2-3; TRBD2 is a possible D gene (5 bases). CDR3 length: 18 residues. Trimming took off 0 bases at V and 0 bases at J, with 16 bases between the two ends. The germline gives CDR1 PRHDT, CDR2 FYEKMQ (reference sequence). The CDR3 protein is CASSLGGGANPSTDTQYF. The CDR3 coding sequence is TGTGCCAGCAGCTTAGGAGGAGGAGCTAACCCCAGCACAGATACGCAGTATTTT. The complete variable domain, with remaining parts taken from reference TRBV13 and TRBJ2-3, reads AAGVIQSPRHLIKEKRETATLKCYPIPRHDTVYWYQQGPGQDPQFLISFYEKMQSDKGSIPDRFSAQQFSDYHSELNMSSLELGDSALYFCASSLGGGANPSTDTQYFGPGTRLTVL.

This clonotype came up many times. V gene TRBV20-1 combines with J gene TRBJ2-2; D is unclear. V was pared by 6 bases and J by 4 bases, with 18 bases between. This CDR3 has 15 amino acids. CDR1 is DFQATT and CDR2 is SNEGSKA in the germline V gene (reference sequence). CDR3 bases: TGCAGTGCCGCCCGACCTCACCAGTCCACCGGGGAGCTGTTTTTT. It yields the protein CSAARPHQSTGELFF.

This clonotype was seen repeatedly, ten times or more. The chain carries TRBV28 and TRBJ1-2, with a weak D call TRBD1 (5 bases). V lost 5 bases to trimming and J lost 2 bases, with 12 bases between them. Germline V CDR1 and CDR2: MDHEN, SYDVKM. The CDR3 runs to 14 residues. The CDR3 DNA reads TGTGCCAGCAGTCCGGCGGGGCAGAACTATGGCTACACCTTC. It encodes CASSPAGQNYGYTF.

This clonotype was seen many times. The chain couples TRBV7-9 to TRBJ2-5; D is possibly TRBD1 (6 bases). Trimming shortened V by 3 bases and J by 0 bases, and 11 bases separated the two germline ends. Germline values: CDR1 SEHNR, CDR2 FQNEAQ (reference sequence). This CDR3 spans 15 amino acids. This chain's CDR3 is CASSFGQLYQETQYF. CDR3 bases: TGTGCCAGCAGCTTCGGACAGTTGTACCAAGAGACCCAGTACTTC.

This clonotype was picked up many times. V and J are TRBV12-3 or TRBV12-4 and TRBJ2-1, with D possibly being TRBD1 (5 bases). The V and J ends lost 3 bases and 6 bases respectively, with 9 bases between them. The CDR3 runs to 13 residues. In DNA, the CDR3 is TGTGCCAGCAGTTTCATTAGGGGCAATGAGCAGTTCTTC. It is translated as CASSFIRGNEQFF.

V usage is TRBV29-1 and J usage is TRBJ2-1, with TRBD2 identical over 8 bases. This CDR3 region has 15 residues. The V segment lost 4 bases and the J segment 7 bases; nucleotides outside the gene matches: 12. Germline V gene data show CDR1 as SQVTM and CDR2 as ANQGSEA. CDR3: CSVVDPTVAGNEQFF. DNA of the CDR3: TGCAGCGTTGTGGACCCGACCGTAGCGGGAAATGAGCAGTTCTTC.

This clonotype was seen only a few times. The chain couples TRBV12-3 or TRBV12-4 to TRBJ1-2, with D tentatively TRBD1 (5 bases). V lost 3 bases, J lost 8 bases, and 13 bases lay in between. The CDR3 has 13 amino acids. CDR3 amino acids: CASSLSRERGYTF. CDR3 in DNA: TGTGCCAGCAGTTTGTCCAGGGAGAGGGGCTACACCTTC.

In its sample, this clonotype was seen a few times. The chain has TRBV27 and TRBJ1-1; 7 bases map to TRBD1. Germline trimming cut 2 bases from V and 11 bases from J; bases unmatched to any gene: 8. The CDR3 has 13 residues. Germline loops: CDR1 MNHEY, CDR2 SMNVEV (reference sequence). DNA for the CDR3: TGTGCCAGCAGTTTACTGGGACAGTCGGAGGCTTTCTTT. Translating it yields CASSLLGQSEAFF.

This clonotype was found many times. J is TRBJ2-5 and V is TRBV9; a possible D gene is TRBD2 (7 bases). Germline CDR1 and CDR2: SGDLS and YYNGEE. V lost 4 bases and J 4 bases, leaving 20 bases between the germline ends. The CDR3 is 16 amino acids. CDR3 in amino acids: CASSPGERGGRETQYF. In DNA form, the CDR3 reads TGTGCCAGCAGCCCGGGAGAGAGGGGGGGCCGAGAGACCCAGTACTTC.

The table lists this clonotype with a few counts. The CDR3 sequence: CASSEGETQYF. DNA for the CDR3: TGTGCCAGCAGTGAGGGGGAGACCCAGTACTTC. The chain has TRBV25-1 and TRBJ2-5; D ambiguous. From germline, CDR1 is MGHDK and CDR2 SYGVNS. V was clipped by 3 bases and J by 5 bases, with 4 bases between them. This CDR3 is built from 11 residues.

This clonotype was found many times. This chain joins TRBV5-6 and TRBJ2-7, with D uncertain. Trimming took off 4 bases at V and 3 bases at J, with 8 bases between the two ends. The CDR3 is 12 residues long. Germline values: CDR1 SGHDT, CDR2 YYEEEE. The CDR3 sequence is CASSLPNYEQYF. The CDR3 coding sequence is TGTGCCAGCAGCCTACCCAACTACGAGCAGTACTTC.

The rearrangement joins TRBV2 to TRBJ2-5; 7 bases line up with TRBD1. Germline CDR1 is SNHLY and CDR2 is FYNNEI. Losses at the gene ends were 6 bases for V and 3 bases for J; bases not matched to a gene: 10. This CDR3 is built from 15 residues. The CDR3 protein is CASSLARGREETQYF. The DNA of the CDR3 is TGTGCCAGCAGCCTCGCCAGGGGGAGAGAAGAGACCCAGTACTTC.

This clonotype was detected many times. The chain uses TRBV12-3 or TRBV12-4 and TRBJ1-4, with D possibly matching TRBD1 (5 bases). This CDR3 contains 14 residues. V lost 3 bases and J 7 bases, leaving 12 bases between the germline ends. CDR3 protein: CASSFGTGGEKLFF. CDR3 sequence (DNA): TGTGCCAGCAGTTTCGGGACGGGGGGTGAAAAACTGTTTTTT.

This clonotype showed up just a few times. The V gene is TRBV27, the J gene TRBJ2-3, with 7 bases matching TRBD2. The CDR3 length is 14 residues. V dropped 6 bases and J dropped 2; count of bases not matched to a gene: 5. Germline V CDR1 and CDR2: MNHEY, SMNVEV (reference sequence). In DNA, the CDR3 is TGTGCCAGCAGACCCGGGGGGTCCACAGATACGCAGTATTTT. Protein product: CASRPGGSTDTQYF.

The sample holds many counts of this clonotype. This chain uses TRBV29-1 with TRBJ2-7, with D tentatively TRBD1 (6 bases). CDR3 length equals 13 residues. V was trimmed by 6 bases and J by 3 bases, leaving 15 bases between them. The germline V gene has CDR1 SQVTM and CDR2 ANQGSEA. CDR3 nucleotides: TGCAGCGTGGCCCCGGGACAAATCTACGAGCAGTACTTC. As protein: CSVAPGQIYEQYF.

This clonotype was counted at least ten times. The chain employs TRBV18 and TRBJ2-5; D possibly corresponds to TRBD2 (6 bases). The CDR3 is 13 amino acids. V lost 2 bases, J lost 8 bases, and 12 bases lay in between. Germline V gives CDR1 KGHSH, CDR2 LQKENI. The CDR3 here is CASSPGTPPTQYF. CDR3 bases: TGTGCCAGCTCACCAGGGACTCCCCCCACCCAGTACTTC.

This clonotype was counted only a few times. V is TRBV5-1 and J is TRBJ1-1; 9 nucleotides agree with TRBD1. Trimming cost V 3 bases and J 4 bases; bases outside gene matches: 10. This CDR3 contains 16 residues. The germline V gene has CDR1 SGHRS and CDR2 YFSETQ. CDR3 DNA sequence: TGCGCCAGCAGCTGGTCTGGACAGGGGAGAAGCACTGAAGCTTTCTTT. This sequence encodes CASSWSGQGRSTEAFF.